The 25 T cell receptor beta chains reported below all come from one sample, sequenced in a study of T cell repertoires in cytomegalovirus infection. TCRdb re-called the reads with MiXCR, one entry per CDR3 protein. The sample carries 400,000 to 600,000 distinct CDR3 sequences, roughly 43% recorded once. These TCRs are of unknown antigen specificity. The material sequenced was cultured PBMCs, taken from culture after CMV antigen stimulation. The receptors originated from a human donor in good health (CMV status not recorded). Some clones in this sample may be carry-over from other donors' samples.

In its sample, this clonotype was seen a few times. This chain uses TRBV6-2 or TRBV6-3 with TRBJ2-7, with D unresolved. Germline lookup yields CDR1 MNHEY and CDR2 SVGEGT. Deletions cut 0 bases from V and 3 bases from J, with 6 bases between. The length of the CDR3 is 13 residues. The CDR3 DNA follows: TGTGCCAGCAGTTACTCGGCGGTCTACGAGCAGTACTTC. Amino acids: CASSYSAVYEQYF.

This clonotype has more than one count but fewer than ten. The gene calls are TRBV6-1 and TRBJ2-5; D is uncertain. The CDR3 spans 16 residues. Trimming removed 4 bases from V and 2 bases from J, with 17 bases in between. Germline values: CDR1 MNHNS, CDR2 SASEGT. The CDR3 loop reads CASSVNLGVRQETQYF. Written as DNA, the CDR3 is TGTGCCAGCAGTGTAAATTTGGGCGTAAGACAAGAGACCCAGTACTTC.

This clonotype was seen ten or more times. The V gene is TRBV7-2, the J gene TRBJ2-2; maybe TRBD2 (7 bases). CDR3 length equals 16 residues. Per germline, CDR1 SGHTA and CDR2 FQGNSA. Trimming took off 5 bases at V and 3 bases at J, with 16 bases between the two ends. The CDR3 DNA is TGTGCCAGCAGCCCAAGCGGCGGGGGCCACACCGGGGAGCTGTTTTTT. It is translated as CASSPSGGGHTGELFF.

The gene calls are TRBV27 and TRBJ1-6; weak D call: TRBD1 (5 bases). Looked up from germline, CDR1 is MNHEY and CDR2 is SMNVEV (reference sequence). Trimming stripped 0 bases from V and 7 bases from J, with 16 bases between. CDR3 size: 17 residues. CDR3 sequence reads: CASSLSGGGYANSPLHF. The CDR3 DNA reads as TGTGCCAGCAGTTTATCGGGGGGGGGGTACGCCAATTCACCCCTCCACTTT.

The J gene is TRBJ2-2, the V gene TRBV20-1; 12 nucleotides agree with TRBD1. The J segment lost 4 bases and the V segment lost 6 bases, leaving 0 bases of the junction unmatched. The CDR3 consists of 13 residues. The germline gives CDR1 DFQATT, CDR2 SNEGSKA (reference sequence). The CDR3 DNA reads as TGCAGTGCGGGACAGGGGGCCACCGGGGAGCTGTTTTTT. It codes for CSAGQGATGELFF.

This clonotype appeared a few times. This sequence joins TRBV6-2 or TRBV6-3 and TRBJ2-3; 7 bases match TRBD2. Germline V CDR1 and CDR2: MNHEY, SVGEGT. The length of the CDR3 is 13 residues. V was clipped by 5 bases and J by 14 bases; unmatched bases: 13. In DNA, the CDR3 is TGTGCCAGCAGTCCGCCCGGGAGGCTGGGTTGGTATTTT. As protein: CASSPPGRLGWYF.

The genes are TRBV7-9 and TRBJ1-1, with 10 bases fitting TRBD1. V was clipped by 3 bases and J by 0 bases; unmatched bases: 4. The CDR3 loop spans 16 amino acids. In germline, CDR1 is SEHNR, CDR2 FQNEAQ (reference sequence). The CDR3 is CASSLGTGVLNTEAFF. The CDR3 coding sequence is TGTGCCAGCAGCTTGGGGACAGGGGTGTTGAACACTGAAGCTTTCTTT.

V is TRBV11-3 and J is TRBJ2-3; 7 bases match TRBD1. The trim removed 5 bases at V and 4 bases at J, leaving 6 bases unmatched. The CDR3 consists of 14 residues. CDR1 is SGHNT, CDR2 YENEEA, per germline. The CDR3 sequence is CASSARQGPDTQYF. The CDR3 region has the DNA TGTGCCAGCAGCGCAAGACAGGGTCCAGATACGCAGTATTTT.

Ten or more counts support this clonotype. The rearrangement uses TRBV7-2 and TRBJ2-1; D call uncertain. CDR1 is SGHTA, CDR2 FQGNSA, per germline. This CDR3 has 14 amino acids. The germline V and J ends were trimmed by 1 base and 3 bases, with 7 bases remaining between them. The CDR3 is CASSLEYSYNEQFF. The CDR3 nucleotides are TGTGCCAGCAGCTTAGAATACAGCTACAATGAGCAGTTCTTC.

The V call is TRBV6-1, the J call TRBJ2-5; TRBD1 matches 9 bases. Germline lookup yields CDR1 MNHNS and CDR2 SASEGT. V was pared by 7 bases and J by 2 bases, with 11 bases of the junction left unmatched. This CDR3 contains 16 residues. CDR3 DNA: TGTGCCAGCATCAGCTACAGGGGGCGGAGGCAAGAGACCCAGTACTTC. Encoded protein: CASISYRGRRQETQYF.

The chain is built from TRBV5-1 and TRBJ1-1, with D possibly matching TRBD1 (6 bases). The CDR3 has 16 residues. The V gene lost 1 base and the J gene lost 4 bases, with 17 bases spanning the gap. Germline V CDR1 and CDR2: SGHRS, YFSETQ. The CDR3 sequence is CASSLSRSGVGTEAFF. CDR3 nucleotides: TGCGCCAGCAGCTTGAGTCGGTCAGGGGTGGGCACTGAAGCTTTCTTT.

The chain combines TRBV29-1 with TRBJ1-1; D possibly corresponds to TRBD1 (5 bases). Trimming shortened V by 0 bases and J by 1 base, and 12 bases separated the two germline ends. In germline, CDR1 is SQVTM, CDR2 ANQGSEA. The CDR3 is 15 residues long. The CDR3 here is CSVEDPQGPNTEAFF. The CDR3 coding sequence is TGCAGCGTTGAAGATCCTCAGGGACCGAACACTGAAGCTTTCTTT.

The chain combines TRBV7-2 with TRBJ2-5; no firm D call. Germline CDR1 and CDR2: SGHTA and FQGNSA. Trimming removed 6 bases from V and 5 bases from J, with 7 bases in between. CDR3 length equals 11 residues. The CDR3 coding sequence is TGTGCCAGCAGGGAGTCGGAGACCCAGTACTTC. As protein: CASRESETQYF.

V gene TRBV2 combines with J gene TRBJ2-5; D is uncertain. Trimming pared 3 bases from V and 3 bases from J, leaving 8 bases between. CDR3 length: 13 residues. CDR1 is SNHLY and CDR2 is FYNNEI in the germline V gene. The CDR3 coding sequence is TGTGCCAGCAGTGATGGGCTAAAAGAGACCCAGTACTTC. This codes for CASSDGLKETQYF.

This chain joins TRBV7-9 and TRBJ1-4, with TRBD1 matching over 7 bases. The CDR3 loop spans 18 amino acids. Germline V lookup: CDR1 SEHNR, CDR2 FQNEAQ (reference sequence). Unmatched junction bases numbered 8, after V lost 1 base and J lost 0 bases. DNA for the CDR3: TGTGCCAGCAGCTTAGGGCGGACAGGTGTTGCAACTAATGAAAAACTGTTTTTT. Its translation: CASSLGRTGVATNEKLFF.

This chain uses TRBV12-3 or TRBV12-4 with TRBJ2-3; TRBD2 matches at 9 bases. With V trimmed by 6 bases and J by 2 bases, 6 bases remained unmatched. The CDR3 spans 15 residues. The CDR3 protein is CASRGSGSPTDTQYF. CDR3 nucleotide sequence: TGTGCCAGCAGAGGTAGCGGGAGTCCCACAGATACGCAGTATTTT.

The chain carries TRBV19 and TRBJ2-2, with 7 bases that match TRBD2. The CDR3 has 14 residues. CDR1 is LNHDA, CDR2 SQIVND, per germline (reference sequence). V was pared by 3 bases and J by 8 bases, with 6 bases of the junction left unmatched. CDR3: CASSILAGRGELFF. CDR3 DNA sequence: TGTGCCAGTAGTATCCTGGCCGGGAGGGGGGAGCTGTTTTTT.

V is TRBV5-1 and J is TRBJ2-5; D tentatively fits TRBD1 or TRBD2 (5 bases each). Germline loops: CDR1 SGHRS, CDR2 YFSETQ. The ends were cut back, 0 bases at V and 2 bases at J, with 17 bases in the middle. The CDR3 is 17 amino acids. CDR3 DNA sequence: TGCGCCAGCAGCTTGGGGAACCTTGGGGGTCGGCAAGAGACCCAGTACTTC. Residues: CASSLGNLGGRQETQYF.

This clonotype came up a few times. In nucleotides, the CDR3 is TGTGCCAGCAGCGGAGGGACAGGGCGGTATCAGCCCCAGCATTTT. Translating gives CASSGGTGRYQPQHF. This rearrangement joins TRBV7-2 to TRBJ1-5, with 9 bases fitting TRBD1. This CDR3 is built from 15 residues. Germline assignment: CDR1 SGHTA and CDR2 FQGNSA. Germline trimming cut 5 bases from V and 5 bases from J; bases unmatched to any gene: 7.

The chain links TRBV7-4 to TRBJ2-1; no firm D call. Germline CDR1 is SGHVT and CDR2 is SQSDAQ. The germline V and J ends were trimmed by 6 bases and 0 bases, with 9 bases remaining between them. This CDR3 is 14 amino acids long. CDR3 in DNA: TGTGCCAGCAGTCGGGCGAGCTCCTACAATGAGCAGTTCTTC. Protein: CASSRASSYNEQFF.

This clonotype was counted a single time. V and J are TRBV2 and TRBJ2-1, with 9 bases lining up with TRBD1. Germline V gene sequence: CDR1 SNHLY, CDR2 FYNNEI. Trimming at V came to 7 bases and at J to 8 bases, leaving 9 bases not matched to a gene. The CDR3 runs 14 residues. CDR3 in DNA: TGTGCCAGCATCGAACGGGGGACAGGGTATGAGCAGTTCTTC. Its translation: CASIERGTGYEQFF.

This chain uses TRBV7-2 with TRBJ2-7; TRBD1 aligns across 8 bases. Germline V gene data show CDR1 as SGHTA and CDR2 as FQGNSA. Trimming cost V 5 bases and J 5 bases; bases outside gene matches: 8. The CDR3 covers 14 residues. The CDR3 reads CASSPSDRADEQYF. The CDR3 nucleotides read TGTGCCAGCAGCCCCTCGGACAGGGCGGACGAGCAGTACTTC. The whole variable domain, filled in from reference TRBV7-2 and TRBJ2-7, reads GAGVSQSPSNKVTEKGKDVELRCDPISGHTALYWYRQSLGQGLEFLIYFQGNSAPDKSGLPSDRFSAERTGGSVSTLTIQRTQQEDSAVYLCASSPSDRADEQYFGPGTRLTVT.

The chain has TRBV6-8 and TRBJ2-3; 7 nucleotides align to TRBD2. Germline V gene data show CDR1 as MNHGY and CDR2 as SAAAGT. The CDR3 totals 15 residues. The V segment lost 6 bases and the J segment 3 bases; nucleotides outside the gene matches: 9. The CDR3, as DNA: TGTGCCAGCAGCTCCCCGACTAGCATGACAGATACGCAGTATTTT. Encoded protein: CASSSPTSMTDTQYF.

The rearrangement uses TRBV12-3 or TRBV12-4 and TRBJ2-7; the D gene is possibly TRBD1 (5 bases). The length of the CDR3 is 15 residues. V was trimmed by 4 bases and J by 3 bases, leaving 16 bases between them. The CDR3 nucleotides read TGTGCCAGCAGTTCTCGCCTAGGGGCTGGCTACGAGCAGTACTTC. Its protein is CASSSRLGAGYEQYF.

This clonotype came up many times. The V and J genes are TRBV7-8 and TRBJ2-3, with TRBD2 matching over 10 bases. Germline CDR1 SGHVS, CDR2 FQNEAQ. This CDR3 contains 17 residues. V shed 0 bases, J shed 3 bases, and the junction held 6 bases outside the gene matches. The CDR3 nucleotides are TGTGCCAGCAGCTTAGCGTCGGTAGCGGGAGGAACAGATACGCAGTATTTT. This encodes CASSLASVAGGTDTQYF.